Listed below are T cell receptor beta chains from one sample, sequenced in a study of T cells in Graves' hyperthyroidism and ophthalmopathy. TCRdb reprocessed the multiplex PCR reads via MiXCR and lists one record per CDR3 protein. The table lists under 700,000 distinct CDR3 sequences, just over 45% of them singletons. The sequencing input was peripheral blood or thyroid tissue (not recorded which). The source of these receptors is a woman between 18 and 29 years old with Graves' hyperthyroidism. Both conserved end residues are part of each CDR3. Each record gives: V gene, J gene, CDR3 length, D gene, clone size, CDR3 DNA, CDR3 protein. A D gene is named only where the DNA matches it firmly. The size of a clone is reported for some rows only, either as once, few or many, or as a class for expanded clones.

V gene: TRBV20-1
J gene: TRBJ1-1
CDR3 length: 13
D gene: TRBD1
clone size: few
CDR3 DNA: TGCAGTGCTAAGAACAGGGGGCGAACTGAAGCTTTCTTT
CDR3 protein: CSAKNRGRTEAFF

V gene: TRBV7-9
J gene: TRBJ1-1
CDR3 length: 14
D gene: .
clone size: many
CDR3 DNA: TGTGCCAGCAGCTTAGGTGGCACGAACACTGAAGCTTTCTTT
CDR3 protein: CASSLGGTNTEAFF

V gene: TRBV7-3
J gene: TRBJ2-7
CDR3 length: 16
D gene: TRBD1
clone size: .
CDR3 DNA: TGCGCCAGCAGCCAACCCGGACAGGGAGGTTCCTACGAGCAGTACTTC
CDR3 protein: CASSQPGQGGSYEQYF

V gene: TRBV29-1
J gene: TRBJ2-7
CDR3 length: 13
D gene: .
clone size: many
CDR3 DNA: TGCAGCGTTGAAGGTCCCGAGGGGTACGAGCAGTACTTC
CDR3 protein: CSVEGPEGYEQYF

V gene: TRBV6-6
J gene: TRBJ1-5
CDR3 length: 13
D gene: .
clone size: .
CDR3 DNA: TGTGCCAGCAACGGGGATCCCAATCAGCCCCAGCATTTT
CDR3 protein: CASNGDPNQPQHF

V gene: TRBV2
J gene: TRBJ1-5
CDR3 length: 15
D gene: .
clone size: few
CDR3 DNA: TGTGCCAGCAAGAACCGCCTAAGAGGCAATCAGCCCCAGCATTTT
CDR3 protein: CASKNRLRGNQPQHF

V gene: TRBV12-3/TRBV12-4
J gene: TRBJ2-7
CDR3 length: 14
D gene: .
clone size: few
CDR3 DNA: TGTGCCAGCAGTTTGAATCGACCCACCTACGAGCAGTACTTC
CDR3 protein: CASSLNRPTYEQYF

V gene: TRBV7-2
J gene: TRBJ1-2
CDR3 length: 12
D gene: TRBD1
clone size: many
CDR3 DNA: TGTGCCAGCAGGCGACAGGGAGGTGGCTACACCTTC
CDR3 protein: CASRRQGGGYTF

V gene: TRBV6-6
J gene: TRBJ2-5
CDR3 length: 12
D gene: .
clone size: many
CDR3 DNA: TGTGCCAGCAGTCCCCCGGGGGACGCCCAGTACTTC
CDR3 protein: CASSPPGDAQYF

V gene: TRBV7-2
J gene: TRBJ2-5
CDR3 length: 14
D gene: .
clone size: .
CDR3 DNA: TGTGCCAGCAGCTCTTCCGGGAACCAAGAGACCCAGTACTTC
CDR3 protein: CASSSSGNQETQYF

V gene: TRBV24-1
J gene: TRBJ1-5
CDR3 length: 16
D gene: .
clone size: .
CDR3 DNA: TGTGCCACCAGTGACTCGGACAATTATAGCAATCAGCCCCAGCATTTT
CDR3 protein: CATSDSDNYSNQPQHF

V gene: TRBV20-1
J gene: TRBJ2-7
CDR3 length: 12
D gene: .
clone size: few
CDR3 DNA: TGCAGTGCGGTGGACACTTCCTACGAGCAGTACTTC
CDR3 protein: CSAVDTSYEQYF

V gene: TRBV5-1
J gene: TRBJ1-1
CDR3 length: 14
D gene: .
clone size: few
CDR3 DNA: TGCGCCAGCAGCCCGAGGGTCGCGGAGACTGAAGCTTTCTTT
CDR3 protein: CASSPRVAETEAFF

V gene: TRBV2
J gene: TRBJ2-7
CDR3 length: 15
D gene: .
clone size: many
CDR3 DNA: TGTGCCAGCAGTGAGGAGCGCTCAGCCTCCTACGAGCAGTACTTC
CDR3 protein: CASSEERSASYEQYF

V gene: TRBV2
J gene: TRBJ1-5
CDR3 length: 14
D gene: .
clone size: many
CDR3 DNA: TGTGCCAGCAGTGAAGACCGATTCAATCAGCCCCAGCATTTT
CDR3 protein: CASSEDRFNQPQHF

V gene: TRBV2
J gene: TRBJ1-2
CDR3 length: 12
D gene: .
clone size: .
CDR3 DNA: TGTGTCTTCGCCTGGCAGGGCTATGGCTACACCTTC
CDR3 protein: CVFAWQGYGYTF